Below, one TCR beta chain is given with its context. This specimen comes from a study of blood T cell repertoires in COVID-19. Overall study: Acute and convalescent COVID-19 samples came from the United States, Italy and Spain.

Sequenced by immunoSEQ multiplex PCR; TCRdb stores in-frame clones only, minus some. Of under 130,000 clones listed, 70% to 90% were seen once; the top ten hold under 4%. Sequencing used peripheral blood. The source of this sequence is a man in his fifties or sixties in a cohort sampled during active COVID-19.

Written as DNA, the CDR3 is TGTGCCAGCAGCCTTGGGACTAGCGGGGCCACTTGGGAGCAGTACTTC. Translation: CASSLGTSGATWEQYF. The chain is built from TRBV7-8 and TRBJ2-7; 13 bases agree with TRBD2. Germline values: CDR1 SGHVS, CDR2 FQNEAQ. Trimming removed 5 bases from V and 7 bases from J; junction bases left unmatched: 11. The CDR3 extends over 16 amino acids.